This T cell receptor beta chain was observed in a study of OX40 agonist ivuxolimab in advanced cancers. Study-wide context: Ivuxolimab was delivered to patients intravenously every 2 weeks at doses spanning 0.01 to 10 mg/kg. The group had a mean age of around 60 years, ranged from about 23 to 79, and was 80% to 90% male.

Germline values: CDR1 SSHAT, CDR2 FNYEAQ (reference sequence). The CDR3 is 14 residues long. A remark on this clone: At one boundary the junction diverges from the germline segment, which might be a read error.

Only in-frame clones appear in the TCRdb table, and some are missing; sequencing was by immunoSEQ multiplex PCR. The sample carries around 67,000 clones, under 90% recorded once. This sample comprised CD4+ or CD8+ T cells sorted from blood, obtained in a trial of the OX40 agonist ivuxolimab. The genes are TRBV7-7 and TRBJ2-3, with TRBD1 as a possible D gene (6 bases). The sequence came from an adult with an advanced solid tumor such as melanoma, head and neck, liver or kidney cancer. The CDR3 loop reads CASSQDSLTDTQYF. In DNA, the CDR3 is TGTGCTAGCAGCCAGGACAGCCTCACAGATACGCAGTATTTT. The whole variable domain, remainder taken from reference TRBV7-7 and TRBJ2-3, is GAGVSQSPRYKVTKRGQDVTLRCDPISSHATLYWYQQALGQGPEFLTYFNYEAQPDKSGLPSDRFSAERPEGSISTLTIQRTEQRDSAMYRCASSQDSLTDTQYFGPGTRLTVL.